This record looks at one TCR beta chain sequence and its context. Its antigen is unidentified. This sample was included in a study of identical twins. Findings and caveats of the study: Within cord blood, abundant beta clonotypes carried fewer insertions, but memory repertoires showed no such trend.

Germline V gene data show CDR1 as MNHEY and CDR2 as SMNVEV (reference sequence). The V end was cut by 6 bases, the J end by 8 bases, with 19 bases between. The CDR3 length is 14 residues. Template switching added a universal primer site, and cDNA bore unique molecular identifiers. TCRdb used MiXCR to reprocess the 5' RACE reads, holding one entry per CDR3 protein. The table shows 200,000 to 300,000 distinct CDR3 sequences, with over 9.5% occurring only once. Sample: memory T cells sorted from blood. The chain links TRBV27 to TRBJ1-2, with D maybe TRBD1 (6 bases). The origin of this receptor is a man in his fifties in good health. The CDR3 loop is CASRPLGASEGYTF. In DNA, the CDR3 is TGTGCCAGCAGGCCACTGGGGGCCTCTGAAGGCTACACCTTC.